What follows are 15 T cell receptor beta chains derived from one specimen sequenced in a study of response to subunit inactivated influenza vaccine. MiXCR, applied by TCRdb to the RT-PCR reads, yields one record per CDR3 protein. The sample contains roughly 700,000 distinct CDR3 sequences, about a sixth of which appear only once. This sample comprised PBMCs from blood, obtained 12 days after vaccination. The source of these receptors is a middle-aged man who received an inactivated influenza vaccine.

The J gene is TRBJ2-1, the V gene TRBV20-1; TRBD2 matches at 9 bases. The CDR3 is 14 amino acids. V shed 2 bases and J 8 bases; nucleotides not matched to a gene: 7. The germline V gene has CDR1 DFQATT and CDR2 SNEGSKA (reference sequence). CDR3 nucleotides: TGCAGTGCTAGACCGGGACTAGCTACGCATGAGCAGTTCTTC. It is translated as CSARPGLATHEQFF.

The table lists this clonotype with a few counts. The rearrangement uses TRBV7-2 and TRBJ2-7; a possible D gene is TRBD1 (6 bases). The V and J ends lost 0 bases and 7 bases respectively, with 16 bases between them. Germline CDR1 reads SGHTA; CDR2 reads FQGNSA. The CDR3 is 15 residues long. The CDR3 reads CASSLALGSGEEQYF. The CDR3 nucleotides are TGTGCCAGCAGCTTAGCGTTGGGGTCAGGGGAGGAGCAGTACTTC.

CDR3 residues: CASSLSRAASSYEQYF. Written as DNA, the CDR3 is TGTGCCAGCAGCTTAAGTCGGGCAGCTAGCTCCTACGAGCAGTACTTC. The chain uses TRBV7-2 and TRBJ2-7; D ambiguous. V shed 2 bases and J shed 0 bases, with 14 bases lying between them. Germline CDR1 and CDR2: SGHTA and FQGNSA. The CDR3 contains 16 residues.

The V and J genes are TRBV12-3 or TRBV12-4 and TRBJ2-2, with TRBD1 as a possible D gene (6 bases). Trimming took 8 bases from V and 4 from J, leaving 14 bases between them. This CDR3 contains 14 residues. CDR3 region: CASGLQGATGELFF. The CDR3 DNA is TGTGCCAGCGGTCTACAGGGTGCCACCGGGGAGCTGTTTTTT.

This clonotype showed up just a few times. This rearrangement joins TRBV20-1 to TRBJ1-2, with 7 bases that match TRBD1. The CDR3 has 14 amino acids. CDR1 DFQATT and CDR2 SNEGSKA come from the germline V gene (reference sequence). The trim removed 0 bases at V and 4 bases at J, leaving 5 bases unmatched. CDR3 in DNA: TGCAGTGCTAGAGACAGGGGGGTTGTCTATGGCTACACCTTC. Translating it yields CSARDRGVVYGYTF.

The chain uses TRBV29-1 and TRBJ2-2, with 10 bases matching TRBD1. Germline CDR1 and CDR2: SQVTM and ANQGSEA. The CDR3 loop spans 13 amino acids. Here the CDR3 reads CSGDRGGAGELFF. CDR3 DNA: TGCAGTGGGGACAGGGGAGGGGCCGGGGAGCTGTTTTTT.

The sample holds many counts of this clonotype. This chain links TRBV12-3 or TRBV12-4 with TRBJ2-7; D may correspond to TRBD1 or TRBD2 (6 bases each). Trimming took off 6 bases at V and 3 bases at J, with 15 bases between the two ends. There are 14 residues in the CDR3. In DNA form, the CDR3 reads TGTGCCAGCAGCGGAGGGGGAGGCCTCTACGAGCAGTACTTC. It encodes CASSGGGGLYEQYF.

The chain joins TRBV4-3 to TRBJ1-3; D gene uncertain. Trimming pared 0 bases from V and 2 bases from J, leaving 8 bases between. This CDR3 region has 15 residues. Germline V lookup: CDR1 LGHNA, CDR2 YSLEER. As DNA, the CDR3 is TGCGCCAGCAGCCAAGATTTAACGCCTGGAAACACCATATATTTT. This translates into CASSQDLTPGNTIYF.

This clonotype appeared many times. V and J are TRBV7-2 and TRBJ1-4; D is unclear. Per the germline V gene, CDR1 is SGHTA and CDR2 is FQGNSA. This CDR3 is 13 amino acids long. Between the trimmed V and J ends, which lost 1 base and 8 bases, there was a span of 8 bases. The DNA of the CDR3 is TGTGCCAGCAGCTTAGTCCTACACGAAAAACTGTTTTTT. Its protein product is CASSLVLHEKLFF.

The chain has TRBV27 and TRBJ2-7; D remains unclear. V lost 0 bases to trimming and J lost 5 bases, with 14 bases between them. The germline gives CDR1 MNHEY, CDR2 SMNVEV (reference sequence). CDR3 length: 15 amino acids. The CDR3 DNA is TGTGCCAGCAGTTTATCGGTCGGACCAAAGGACGAGCAGTACTTC. It specifies CASSLSVGPKDEQYF.

The chain combines TRBV25-1 with TRBJ1-2, with D uncertain. V lost 4 bases and J lost 0, with 6 bases in between. This CDR3 contains 13 residues. Germline CDR1 MGHDK, CDR2 SYGVNS. CDR3 DNA sequence: TGTGCCAGCAGTGTTCAAACTAACTATGGCTACACCTTC. It codes for CASSVQTNYGYTF.

In this sample, this clonotype turned up a few times. The chain is built from TRBV6-5 and TRBJ2-3; D gene ambiguous. The V and J ends lost 2 bases and 4 bases respectively, with 10 bases between them. CDR1 is MNHEY, CDR2 SVGAGI, per germline. This CDR3 is built from 14 residues. CDR3 sequence: CASSYQPNPDTQYF. CDR3 nucleotide sequence: TGTGCCAGCAGTTACCAACCCAATCCAGATACGCAGTATTTT.

The CDR3 reads CASSLTGSPYEQYF. The CDR3 nucleotides read TGTGCCAGCTCACTGACAGGGTCACCCTACGAGCAGTACTTC. The chain is built from TRBV18 and TRBJ2-7; 7 nucleotides align to TRBD1. The CDR3 contains 14 residues. From germline, CDR1 is KGHSH and CDR2 LQKENI. V gave up 4 bases and J gave up 2 bases; unmatched junction bases: 5.

This clonotype was picked up a small number of times. The V and J genes are TRBV20-1 and TRBJ2-3, with 11 bases lining up with TRBD2. The CDR3 is made up of 15 amino acids. J was trimmed by 2 bases and V by 5 bases; bases with no gene match: 6. The germline CDR1 and CDR2 sequences are DFQATT and SNEGSKA (reference sequence). Written as DNA, the CDR3 is TGCAGTGCTTACCGGACTAGCGGGCACACAGATACGCAGTATTTT. Protein: CSAYRTSGHTDTQYF.

The sample holds a few counts of this clonotype. The genes are TRBV25-1 and TRBJ1-2; maybe TRBD1 (5 bases). Germline V lookup: CDR1 MGHDK, CDR2 SYGVNS. The CDR3 sequence is 16 residues long. V dropped 3 bases and J dropped 4 bases, with 18 bases sitting between them. The CDR3: CASSDSIGQGIYGYTF. The CDR3 DNA reads as TGTGCCAGCAGTGATAGTATTGGCCAGGGTATCTATGGCTACACCTTC.